These 22 T cell receptor beta chains came from one sample sequenced in a study of T-cell memory formation after mild COVID-19. TCRdb passed the 5' RACE reads through MiXCR, listing each CDR3 protein once. Among about 90,000 distinct CDR3 sequences listed, 10% to 15% were seen once. Material for sequencing was PBMCs or a T cell subset sorted from them (not recorded which). These receptor sequences come from an adult woman who had mild COVID-19 (a few samples of this study predate the infection). Cell type and time point are not known.

The sample holds many counts of this clonotype. The rearrangement links TRBV6-5 to TRBJ2-3; TRBD2 agrees at 11 bases. The germline gives CDR1 MNHEY, CDR2 SVGAGI. With 8 bases clipped from V and 6 bases from J, the junction kept 13 bases outside the gene matches. CDR3 length: 16 residues. CDR3 amino acids: CASWTSGFPSGDTQYF. The CDR3 nucleotides read TGTGCCAGCTGGACTAGCGGGTTCCCCTCCGGGGATACGCAGTATTTT.

This clonotype came up a few times. The chain combines TRBV20-1 with TRBJ2-1, with D uncertain. The V gene lost 3 bases and the J gene lost 2 bases, with 11 bases spanning the gap. The CDR3 totals 14 residues. The V gene's germline CDR1 is DFQATT and CDR2 SNEGSKA (reference sequence). CDR3 nucleotides: TGCAGTGCTAGCTGGGGTACGGCCTACAATGAGCAGTTCTTC. Translation gives CSASWGTAYNEQFF.

Regarding this clonotype: The junction shows a germline mismatch at one end, possibly a read error. The V and J genes are TRBV4-3 and TRBJ1-3; D not certain. Germline CDR1 is LGHNA and CDR2 is YSLEER. The CDR3 is made up of 12 amino acids. CDR3 protein: CASSQDDRSRNF. The CDR3 coding sequence is TGCGCCAGCAGCCAAGATGACCGGTCCCGGAATTTT.

The table lists this clonotype with a few counts. The genes are TRBV6-2 or TRBV6-3 and TRBJ2-7; D possibly corresponds to TRBD2 (5 bases). Germline V gene lookup returns CDR1 MNHEY and CDR2 SVGEGT. The V end was cut by 7 bases, the J end by 2 bases, with 9 bases between. The CDR3 contains 12 residues. CDR3 in DNA: TGTGCCAGCACCGGGGAACCCTACGAGCAGTACTTC. It translates to CASTGEPYEQYF.

This rearrangement joins TRBV20-1 to TRBJ2-7, with TRBD2 matching 14 bases. V dropped 0 bases and J dropped 0; count of bases not matched to a gene: 10. CDR1 is DFQATT and CDR2 is SNEGSKA in the germline V gene (reference sequence). The CDR3 extends over 19 amino acids. The CDR3 nucleotides read TGCAGTGCTAGAGATCTCGGGACTAGCGGGAGTAATTTCTCCTACGAGCAGTACTTC. It codes for CSARDLGTSGSNFSYEQYF.

This clonotype appeared a few times. V usage is TRBV9 and J usage is TRBJ2-5; D uncertain. The CDR3 runs to 12 residues. The germline V and J ends were trimmed by 0 bases and 4 bases, with 4 bases remaining between them. Germline V gene sequence: CDR1 SGDLS, CDR2 YYNGEE. In DNA form, the CDR3 reads TGTGCCAGCAGCGTAGGGGGAGAGACCCAGTACTTC. Translation: CASSVGGETQYF.

This clonotype was counted only a few times. This sequence joins TRBV24-1 and TRBJ2-5; tentative D call: TRBD1 (6 bases). V lost 4 bases, J lost 2 bases, and 19 bases lay in between. The CDR3 loop spans 17 amino acids. Germline V lookup: CDR1 KGHDR, CDR2 SFDVKD. The CDR3 DNA reads as TGTGCCACCAGTGAACAAGCTACAGGGATCGGGCAAGAGACCCAGTACTTC. Protein product: CATSEQATGIGQETQYF.

The table lists this clonotype with a few counts. Here the CDR3 reads CSVPTRTGLNEQFF. CDR3 sequence (DNA): TGCAGCGTTCCGACGAGGACAGGGTTGAATGAGCAGTTCTTC. This chain joins TRBV29-1 and TRBJ2-1; 8 bases are a match to TRBD1. Germline CDR1 SQVTM, CDR2 ANQGSEA. V dropped 5 bases and J dropped 7; count of bases not matched to a gene: 10. This CDR3 contains 14 residues.

The V call is TRBV5-6, the J call TRBJ2-1; D may be TRBD1 or TRBD2 (5 bases each). The CDR3 loop spans 16 amino acids. V lost 0 bases to trimming and J lost 1 base, with 11 bases between them. Germline CDR1 and CDR2: SGHDT and YYEEEE. CDR3 residues: CASSLGGYSSYNEQFF. The CDR3 DNA reads TGTGCCAGCAGCTTGGGGGGGTACTCTTCCTACAATGAGCAGTTCTTC.

The V and J genes are TRBV7-2 and TRBJ1-6, with 7 bases lining up with TRBD1. The germline V gene has CDR1 SGHTA and CDR2 FQGNSA. The J segment lost 0 bases and the V segment lost 4 bases, leaving 6 bases of the junction unmatched. The CDR3 has 17 amino acids. CDR3 sequence (DNA): TGTGCCAGCAGCTCGACAGGGACAAGCTCCTATAATTCACCCCTCCACTTT. Translated: CASSSTGTSSYNSPLHF.

The V and J genes are TRBV4-3 and TRBJ2-3, with no clear D. The CDR3 length is 15 residues. CDR1 is LGHNA, CDR2 YSLEER, per germline. V gave up 1 base and J gave up 0 bases, with 8 bases separating them. DNA for the CDR3: TGCGCCAGCAGCCAAGGTAGCTCTAGCACAGATACGCAGTATTTT. It is translated as CASSQGSSSTDTQYF.

The chain links TRBV7-3 to TRBJ2-5; TRBD1 is a possible D gene (6 bases). Germline V gives CDR1 SGHTA, CDR2 FQGTGA. Trimming shortened V by 5 bases and J by 5 bases, and 15 bases separated the two germline ends. The CDR3 runs 14 residues. The DNA for the CDR3 is TGTGCCAGCAGCCCGGGACACTCCAGGGAGACCCAGTACTTC. It yields the protein CASSPGHSRETQYF. Full variable domain (remainder filled in from reference TRBV7-3 and TRBJ2-5): GAGVSQTPSNKVTEKGKYVELRCDPISGHTALYWYRQSLGQGPEFLIYFQGTGAADDSGLPNDRFFAVRPEGSVSTLKIQRTERGDSAVYLCASSPGHSRETQYFGPGTRLLVL.

This clonotype was seen a few times. The chain recombines TRBV11-2 with TRBJ2-5; TRBD1 agrees at 8 bases. The CDR3 spans 15 residues. Losses at the gene ends were 5 bases for V and 5 bases for J; bases not matched to a gene: 10. Germline values: CDR1 SGHAT, CDR2 FQNNGV. The CDR3 here is CASSPTPTGAETQYF. In DNA, the CDR3 is TGTGCCAGCAGCCCCACTCCGACAGGGGCCGAGACCCAGTACTTC.

This sequence joins TRBV23-1 and TRBJ1-4; TRBD1 agrees at 12 bases. TRBV23-1 falls under the ORF class, with uncertain function. V gave up 4 bases and J gave up 8 bases; unmatched junction bases: 11. This CDR3 is built from 17 residues. CDR3 sequence (DNA): TGCGCCAGCAGTCCGACCGGGACAGGGGGCGGCGGGGAAAAACTGTTTTTT. Its protein is CASSPTGTGGGGEKLFF.

The table lists this clonotype with a few counts. V is TRBV5-1 and J is TRBJ2-1, with D tentatively TRBD1 (6 bases). The CDR3 has 14 amino acids. Trimming removed 4 bases from V and 7 bases from J, with 15 bases in between. Germline V gives CDR1 SGHRS, CDR2 YFSETQ. In DNA form, the CDR3 reads TGCGCCAGCAGCCCACAGGGTAGTATTAATGAGCAGTTCTTC. Protein product: CASSPQGSINEQFF.

The DNA of the CDR3 is TGTGCCAGCAGTTTTGGTGGGGTAAATGAGCAGTTCTTC. Its protein is CASSFGGVNEQFF. The rearrangement links TRBV12-3 or TRBV12-4 to TRBJ2-1; D not certain. This CDR3 region has 13 residues. Trimming pared 3 bases from V and 7 bases from J, leaving 10 bases between.

This clonotype was detected many times. The chain links TRBV2 to TRBJ2-1; D uncertain. Germline CDR1 and CDR2: SNHLY and FYNNEI. The V end lost 7 bases, the J end lost 7 bases, and 14 bases lay between the germline ends. CDR3 length equals 13 residues. CDR3 loop: CASTPTLENEQFF. DNA for the CDR3: TGTGCCAGCACTCCTACCTTGGAGAATGAGCAGTTCTTC.

This clonotype was recorded a few times. The chain is built from TRBV11-2 and TRBJ2-3, with D unresolved. V was trimmed by 2 bases and J by 4 bases, leaving 13 bases between them. The CDR3 runs 15 residues. Germline V CDR1 and CDR2: SGHAT, FQNNGV. The CDR3 sequence is CASSLRLPLPDTQYF. As DNA, the CDR3 is TGTGCCAGCAGCTTAAGACTGCCACTTCCAGATACGCAGTATTTT.

This clonotype occurred a few times. The chain employs TRBV24-1 and TRBJ2-3, with 9 bases identical to TRBD1. Per germline, CDR1 KGHDR and CDR2 SFDVKD. CDR3 size: 19 residues. V shed 7 bases and J 1 base; nucleotides not matched to a gene: 17. This chain's CDR3 is CATSARDRVAGDGTDTQYF. The CDR3 nucleotides read TGTGCCACCAGCGCCCGGGACAGGGTTGCGGGAGATGGCACAGATACGCAGTATTTT.

This chain links TRBV12-3 or TRBV12-4 with TRBJ2-1; 10 bases align to TRBD2. The CDR3 extends over 13 amino acids. Losses at the gene ends were 4 bases for V and 13 bases for J; bases not matched to a gene: 7. This CDR3 reads CASSSGTSDIQFF. CDR3 bases: TGTGCCAGCAGTTCCGGGACTAGCGATATCCAGTTCTTC.

This clonotype has only a few counts. The rearrangement joins TRBV27 to TRBJ2-7; D perhaps matches TRBD2 (5 bases). Germline V gene sequence: CDR1 MNHEY, CDR2 SMNVEV (reference sequence). V lost 7 bases to trimming and J lost 3 bases, with 22 bases between them. The CDR3 is 16 amino acids. This CDR3 is CASKPGVAALDYEQYF. In DNA form, the CDR3 reads TGTGCCAGCAAACCCGGGGTTGCGGCTCTTGACTACGAGCAGTACTTC.

In its sample, this clonotype was seen many times. The chain links TRBV12-3 or TRBV12-4 to TRBJ2-3; unclear D gene. This CDR3 has 14 residues. V gave up 2 bases and J gave up 0 bases, with 6 bases separating them. The CDR3, as DNA: TGTGCCAGCAGTTTAACTGGGAGCACAGATACGCAGTATTTT. It translates to CASSLTGSTDTQYF.